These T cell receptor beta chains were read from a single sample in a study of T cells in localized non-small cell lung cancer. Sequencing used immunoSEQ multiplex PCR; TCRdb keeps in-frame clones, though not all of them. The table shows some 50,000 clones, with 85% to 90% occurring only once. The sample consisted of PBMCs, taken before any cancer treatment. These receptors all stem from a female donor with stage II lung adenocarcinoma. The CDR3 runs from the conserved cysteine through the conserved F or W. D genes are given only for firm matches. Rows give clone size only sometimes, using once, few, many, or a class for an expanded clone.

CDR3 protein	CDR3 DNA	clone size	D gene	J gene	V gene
CASSQYRGTGGLTGELFF	TGCGCCAGCAGCCAATACCGAGGGACAGGGGGTCTGACCGGGGAGCTGTTTTTT	.	TRBD1	TRBJ2-2	TRBV4-1
CASSPTGRSSYEQYF	TGTGCCAGTAGCCCCACAGGAAGGAGCTCCTACGAGCAGTACTTC	.	.	TRBJ2-7	TRBV19
CASSLDSGSGANVLTF	TGTGCCAGCAGCTTGGACTCAGGGTCCGGGGCCAACGTCCTGACTTTC	.	.	TRBJ2-6	TRBV5-4
CAISEGQAYEQYF	TGTGCCATCAGTGAGGGACAGGCCTACGAGCAGTACTTC	.	TRBD1	TRBJ2-7	TRBV10-3
CAISESTGWGTDGGYTF	TGTGCCATCAGTGAGTCGACGGGGTGGGGCACCGACGGGGGCTACACCTTC	.	.	TRBJ1-2	TRBV6-1
CATRLGTRETQYF	TGTGCCACCCGTTTGGGCACTCGAGAGACCCAGTACTTC	.	.	TRBJ2-5	TRBV27
CASSSTRGEAFF	TGCGCCAGCAGCTCTACGAGGGGGGAAGCTTTCTTT	once	.	TRBJ1-1	TRBV5-1
CASSYRRSEFEAFF	TGTGCCAGCAGTTATCGACGATCGGAATTTGAAGCTTTCTTT	once	.	TRBJ1-1	TRBV6-5
CASSLERGEYNEQFF	TGTGCCAGCAGCTTAGAGAGGGGGGAGTACAATGAGCAGTTCTTC	once	.	TRBJ2-1	TRBV11-3
CASSVWGTEAFF	TGTGCCAGCAGCGTGTGGGGGACTGAAGCTTTCTTT	.	.	TRBJ1-1	TRBV9
CASSIGGPATNEKLFF	TGTGCCAGTAGTATCGGCGGTCCTGCAACTAATGAAAAACTGTTTTTT	.	.	TRBJ1-4	TRBV19
CASSTSGTKHEQFF	TGTGCCAGCAGCACTAGCGGGACTAAGCATGAGCAGTTCTTC	once	TRBD2	TRBJ2-1	TRBV7-2
CASSEGGGNTEAFF	TGTGCCAGCAGTGAGGGGGGAGGGAACACTGAAGCTTTCTTT	.	.	TRBJ1-1	TRBV2
CASSPDKNSYNEQFF	TGCGCCAGCAGCCCGGACAAGAACTCCTACAATGAGCAGTTCTTC	.	.	TRBJ2-1	TRBV4-1
CASSLKGGATEAFF	TGTGCCAGCAGCTTAAAGGGTGGGGCGACTGAAGCTTTCTTT	.	.	TRBJ1-1	TRBV7-2
CASSLIGGYTF	TGTGCCAGCAGCTTAATAGGAGGCTACACCTTC	few	.	TRBJ1-2	TRBV7-9
CASSVRYHPRGTGGQGETQYF	TGCGCCAGCAGTGTTCGGTATCATCCTCGCGGGACAGGGGGCCAAGGGGAGACCCAGTACTTC	.	TRBD1	TRBJ2-5	TRBV10-2
CASSVTRETQYF	TGTGCCAGCTCGGTGACTCGAGAGACCCAGTACTTC	.	.	TRBJ2-5	TRBV2
CASSLVRQETQYF	TGTGCCAGCAGTTTAGTCAGACAAGAGACCCAGTACTTC	.	.	TRBJ2-5	TRBV28
CASSLSTVMNTEAFF	TGTGCCAGCAGTTTATCGACAGTCATGAACACTGAAGCTTTCTTT	.	.	TRBJ1-1	TRBV27
CASSPGDRVTDTQYF	TGTGCCAGCAGCCCCGGGGACAGGGTGACGGATACGCAGTATTTT	.	TRBD1	TRBJ2-3	TRBV11-2
CASSPLTGAGELFF	TGTGCCAGCAGCCCTCTGACAGGGGCAGGGGAGCTGTTTTTT	.	TRBD1	TRBJ2-2	TRBV5-6
CASSLEGGTSTEAFF	TGTGCCAGCAGCTTGGAGGGGGGCACGAGCACTGAAGCTTTCTTT	.	.	TRBJ1-1	TRBV11-3
CASSGTRDYTDTQYF	TGTGCCAGCAGTGGGACAAGGGACTACACAGATACGCAGTATTTT	.	TRBD2	TRBJ2-3	TRBV6-1
CASRVGPGGRNEQFF	TGTGCCAGCAGGGTAGGGCCAGGGGGCCGAAATGAGCAGTTCTTC	.	TRBD1	TRBJ2-1	TRBV6-5
CASSLEQGASHEQYF	TGTGCCAGCAGCTTGGAACAGGGGGCCTCCCACGAGCAGTACTTC	.	TRBD1	TRBJ2-7	TRBV5-5
CASVRSGELFF	TGTGCCAGCGTGCGGAGCGGGGAGCTGTTTTTT	.	.	TRBJ2-2	TRBV7-6
CASSQVTSALNQPQHF	TGTGCCAGCAGCCAAGTTACTTCGGCACTAAATCAGCCCCAGCATTTT	.	.	TRBJ1-5	TRBV4-2
CASSERVGNQPQHF	TGTGCCAGCAGTGAAAGGGTTGGCAATCAGCCCCAGCATTTT	.	.	TRBJ1-5	TRBV6-1
CASSVGSNQPQHF	TGTGCCAGCAGTGTAGGGAGCAATCAGCCCCAGCATTTT	few	.	TRBJ1-5	TRBV6-1
CASTNAGRHLEAFF	TGTGCCAGCACCAACGCGGGACGACACTTAGAAGCTTTCTTT	.	.	TRBJ1-1	TRBV6-5
CASSRETGLSSAYEQYF	TGTGCCAGCAGTCGAGAGACAGGCCTATCGAGCGCCTACGAGCAGTACTTC	.	.	TRBJ2-7	TRBV5-8
CASSLASGAAYNEQFF	TGTGCCAGCAGCTTAGCTAGCGGGGCAGCCTACAATGAGCAGTTCTTC	.	TRBD2	TRBJ2-1	TRBV7-9
CAWSPGLPYNEQFF	TGTGCCTGGAGCCCGGGACTACCTTACAATGAGCAGTTCTTC	.	TRBD2	TRBJ2-1	TRBV30
CATSRDVSEAFF	TGTGCCACCAGCAGAGATGTCAGTGAAGCTTTCTTT	few	.	TRBJ1-1	TRBV15
CASSSTDLSSYNSPLHF	TGTGCCAGCAGCTCTACGGACCTAAGCTCCTATAATTCACCCCTCCACTTT	once	.	TRBJ1-6	TRBV7-9
CASSFSLRYGQLGNIQYF	TGTGCCAGCAGCTTTAGTTTACGGTATGGACAATTGGGAAACATTCAGTACTTC	.	.	TRBJ2-4	TRBV7-9
CASSEGEGGPWNEQFF	TGTGCCAGCAGTGAAGGGGAGGGGGGCCCTTGGAATGAGCAGTTCTTC	.	.	TRBJ2-1	TRBV6-1
CASSLGINTEAFF	TGTGCCAGCAGCCTCGGAATCAACACTGAAGCTTTCTTT	.	.	TRBJ1-1	TRBV5-6
CASRGVPWSNEAFF	TGCGCCAGCAGAGGAGTACCTTGGTCAAATGAAGCTTTCTTT	.	.	TRBJ1-1	TRBV5-1
CASSPQVVTEAFF	TGTGCCAGCAGCCCCCAGGTGGTTACTGAAGCTTTCTTT	.	.	TRBJ1-1	TRBV7-2
CASSGPANYGYTF	TGTGCCAGTAGCGGACCGGCTAACTATGGCTACACCTTC	.	.	TRBJ1-2	TRBV19
CASSQAGTVTDTQYF	TGCGCCAGCAGCCAAGCCGGGACAGTCACAGATACGCAGTATTTT	.	TRBD1	TRBJ2-3	TRBV5-1
CASSPTGQGTSNQPQHF	TGTGCCAGTAGTCCCACTGGACAGGGGACGAGCAATCAGCCCCAGCATTTT	.	TRBD1	TRBJ1-5	TRBV19
CASSLASSGGYYEQYF	TGTGCCAGCAGCTTAGCGTCTAGCGGGGGATACTACGAGCAGTACTTC	.	TRBD2	TRBJ2-7	TRBV7-6
CASSREMGQTEAFF	TGTGCCAGCAGCCGGGAAATGGGACAGACTGAAGCTTTCTTT	.	TRBD1	TRBJ1-1	TRBV6-4
CASRPSTGDNSPLHF	TGTGCCAGCCGGCCCTCGACAGGTGATAATTCACCCCTCCACTTT	once	.	TRBJ1-6	TRBV27
CASSLTGVYNEQFF	TGTGCCAGCAGCTTGACAGGGGTTTACAATGAGCAGTTCTTC	.	TRBD1	TRBJ2-1	TRBV11-2
CASSLEMGSYEQYF	TGCGCCAGCAGCTTGGAGATGGGTTCCTACGAGCAGTACTTC	once	.	TRBJ2-7	TRBV5-1
CASSQGRGTEAFF	TGTGCCAGCAGCCAGGGCAGGGGCACTGAAGCTTTCTTT	.	.	TRBJ1-1	TRBV14
CSARGSYEQYF	TGCAGTGCTAGGGGGTCCTACGAGCAGTACTTC	.	.	TRBJ2-7	TRBV20-1
CASSLLTSNEQFF	TGTGCCAGCAGCTTGTTGACTAGCAATGAGCAGTTCTTC	.	.	TRBJ2-1	TRBV5-4
CASSKRSSGGVGETQYF	TGTGCCAGCAGCAAGCGGTCTAGCGGGGGGGTCGGGGAGACCCAGTACTTC	few	TRBD2	TRBJ2-5	TRBV7-7